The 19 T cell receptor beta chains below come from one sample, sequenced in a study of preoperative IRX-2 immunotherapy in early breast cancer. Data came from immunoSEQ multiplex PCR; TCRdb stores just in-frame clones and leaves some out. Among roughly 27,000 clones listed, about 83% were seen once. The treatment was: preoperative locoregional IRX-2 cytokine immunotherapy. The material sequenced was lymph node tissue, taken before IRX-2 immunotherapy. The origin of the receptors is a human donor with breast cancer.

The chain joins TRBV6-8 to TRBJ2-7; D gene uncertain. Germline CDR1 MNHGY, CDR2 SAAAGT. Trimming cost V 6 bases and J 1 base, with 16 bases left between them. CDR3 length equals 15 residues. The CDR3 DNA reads TGTGCCAGCAGCAAATCGGCAGGAAAATCCTACGAGCAGTACTTC. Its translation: CASSKSAGKSYEQYF.

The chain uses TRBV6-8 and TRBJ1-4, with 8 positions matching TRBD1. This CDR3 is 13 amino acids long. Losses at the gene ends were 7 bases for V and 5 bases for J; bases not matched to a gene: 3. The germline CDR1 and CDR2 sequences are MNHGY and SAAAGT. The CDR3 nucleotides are TGTGCCAGCAAACGGGACAGGAATGAAAAACTGTTTTTT. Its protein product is CASKRDRNEKLFF.

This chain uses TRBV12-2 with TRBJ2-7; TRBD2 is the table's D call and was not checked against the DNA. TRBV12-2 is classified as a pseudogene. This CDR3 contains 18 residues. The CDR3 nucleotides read TGTGCAAGTCGCTTAGCATCCCCCGACGGGGGATATCTTTTCGAGCAGTACTTC. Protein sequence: CASRLASPDGGYLFEQYF.

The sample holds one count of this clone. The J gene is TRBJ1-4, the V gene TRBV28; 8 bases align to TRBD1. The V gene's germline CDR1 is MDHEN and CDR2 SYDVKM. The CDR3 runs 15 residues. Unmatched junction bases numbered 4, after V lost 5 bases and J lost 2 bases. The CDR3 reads CASSLPGGTNEKLFF. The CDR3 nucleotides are TGTGCCAGCAGTCTCCCAGGGGGCACTAATGAAAAACTGTTTTTT.

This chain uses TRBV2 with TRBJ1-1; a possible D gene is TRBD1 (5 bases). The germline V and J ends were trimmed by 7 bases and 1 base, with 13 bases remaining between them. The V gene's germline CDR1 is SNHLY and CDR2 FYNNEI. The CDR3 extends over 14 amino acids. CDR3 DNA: TGTGCCAGCACCTGGCGGGGGGAGAACACTGAAGCTTTCTTT. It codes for CASTWRGENTEAFF.

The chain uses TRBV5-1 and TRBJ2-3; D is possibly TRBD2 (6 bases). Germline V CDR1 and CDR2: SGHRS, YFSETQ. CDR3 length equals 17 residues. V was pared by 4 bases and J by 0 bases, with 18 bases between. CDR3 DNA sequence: TGCGCCAGCAGCCCTATCCGCAGCGGGTTTAGCACAGATACGCAGTATTTT. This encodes CASSPIRSGFSTDTQYF.

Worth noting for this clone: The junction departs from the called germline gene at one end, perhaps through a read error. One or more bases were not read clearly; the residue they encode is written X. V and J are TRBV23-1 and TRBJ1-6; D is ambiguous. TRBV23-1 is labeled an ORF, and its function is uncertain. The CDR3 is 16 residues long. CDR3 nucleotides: TGCGCCAGCAGCCAAGAAGGATCTGACTATAATTCAYCCCTCCACTTT. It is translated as CASSQEGSDYNSXLHF.

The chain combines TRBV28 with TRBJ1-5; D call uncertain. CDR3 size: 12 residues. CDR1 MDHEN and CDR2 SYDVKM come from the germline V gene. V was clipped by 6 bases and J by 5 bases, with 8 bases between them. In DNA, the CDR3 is TGTGCCAGCAGCTCCCCTGATCAGCCCCAGCATTTT. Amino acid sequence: CASSSPDQPQHF.

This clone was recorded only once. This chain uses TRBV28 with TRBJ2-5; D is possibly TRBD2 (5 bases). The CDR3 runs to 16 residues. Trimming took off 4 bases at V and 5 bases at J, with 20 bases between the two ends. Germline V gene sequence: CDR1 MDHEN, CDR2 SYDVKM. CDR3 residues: CASSSETDGSGETQYF. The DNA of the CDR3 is TGTGCCAGCAGTTCAGAAACGGACGGTTCGGGGGAGACCCAGTACTTC.

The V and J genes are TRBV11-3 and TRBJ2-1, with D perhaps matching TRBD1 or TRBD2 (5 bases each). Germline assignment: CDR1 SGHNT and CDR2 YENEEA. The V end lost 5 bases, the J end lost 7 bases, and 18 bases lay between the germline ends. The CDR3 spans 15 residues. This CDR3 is CASSQGDRLMNEQFF. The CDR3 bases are TGTGCCAGCAGCCAAGGGGACCGTTTGATGAATGAGCAGTTCTTC.

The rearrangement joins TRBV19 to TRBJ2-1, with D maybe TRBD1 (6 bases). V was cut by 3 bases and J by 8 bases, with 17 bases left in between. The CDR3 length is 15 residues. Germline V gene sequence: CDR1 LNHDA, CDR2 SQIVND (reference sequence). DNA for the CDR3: TGTGCCAGTAGTATTGGGGGCCCTGATCCCTATGAGCAGTTCTTC. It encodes CASSIGGPDPYEQFF.

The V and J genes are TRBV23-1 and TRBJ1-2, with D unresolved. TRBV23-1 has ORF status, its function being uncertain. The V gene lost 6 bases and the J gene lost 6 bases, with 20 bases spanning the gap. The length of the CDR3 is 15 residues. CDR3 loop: CASSLHTGRENGYTF. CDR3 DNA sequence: TGCGCCAGCAGCCTGCACACGGGGAGGGAAAATGGCTACACCTTC.

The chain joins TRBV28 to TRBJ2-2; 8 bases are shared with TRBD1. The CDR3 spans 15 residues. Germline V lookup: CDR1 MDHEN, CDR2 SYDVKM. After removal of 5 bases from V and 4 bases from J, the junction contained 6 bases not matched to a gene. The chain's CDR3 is CASSTPGQGTGELFF. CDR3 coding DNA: TGTGCCAGCAGTACCCCCGGACAGGGCACCGGGGAGCTGTTTTTT.

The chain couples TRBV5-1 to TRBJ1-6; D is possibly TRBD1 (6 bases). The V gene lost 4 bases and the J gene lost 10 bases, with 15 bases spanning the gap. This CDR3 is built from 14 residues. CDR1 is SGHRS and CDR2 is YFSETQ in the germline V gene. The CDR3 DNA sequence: TGCGCCAGCAGCCCCGACGAAGGGGGATCACCCCTCCACTTT. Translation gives CASSPDEGGSPLHF.

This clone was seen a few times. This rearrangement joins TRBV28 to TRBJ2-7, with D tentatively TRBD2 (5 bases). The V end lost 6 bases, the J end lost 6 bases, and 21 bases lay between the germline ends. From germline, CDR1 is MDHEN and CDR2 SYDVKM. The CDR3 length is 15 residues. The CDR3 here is CASRGAVSPWGEQYF. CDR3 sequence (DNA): TGTGCCAGCAGAGGAGCGGTTAGTCCCTGGGGCGAGCAGTACTTC. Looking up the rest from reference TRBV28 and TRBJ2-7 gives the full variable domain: DVKVTQSSRYLVKRTGEKVFLECVQDMDHENMFWYRQDPGLGLRLIYFSYDVKMKEKGDIPEGYSVSREKKERFSLILESASTNQTSMYLCASRGAVSPWGEQYFGPGTRLTVT.

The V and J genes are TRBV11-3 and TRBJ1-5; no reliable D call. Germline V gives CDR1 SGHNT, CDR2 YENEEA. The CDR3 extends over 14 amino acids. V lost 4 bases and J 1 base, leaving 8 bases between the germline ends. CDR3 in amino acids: CASSSQESNQPQHF. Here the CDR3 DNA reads TGTGCCAGCAGCTCCCAGGAAAGCAATCAGCCCCAGCATTTT.

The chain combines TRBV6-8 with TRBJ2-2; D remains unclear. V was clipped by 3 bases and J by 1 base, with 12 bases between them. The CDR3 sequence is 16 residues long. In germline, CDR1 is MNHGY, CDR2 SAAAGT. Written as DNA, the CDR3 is TGTGCCAGCAGTTATGGACGCCGCGTGAACACCGGGGAGCTGTTTTTT. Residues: CASSYGRRVNTGELFF.

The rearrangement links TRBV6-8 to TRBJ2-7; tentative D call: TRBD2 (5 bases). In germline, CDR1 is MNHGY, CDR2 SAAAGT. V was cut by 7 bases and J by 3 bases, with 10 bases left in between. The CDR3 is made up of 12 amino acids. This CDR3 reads CASMRALYEQYF. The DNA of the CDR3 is TGTGCCAGCATGCGGGCGCTCTACGAGCAGTACTTC.

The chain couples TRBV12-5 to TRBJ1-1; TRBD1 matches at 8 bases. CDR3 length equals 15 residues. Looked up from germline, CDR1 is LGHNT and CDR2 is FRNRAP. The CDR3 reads CASTPTDRDNTEAFF. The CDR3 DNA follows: TGTGCCAGCACCCCCACGGACAGGGACAACACTGAAGCTTTCTTT.